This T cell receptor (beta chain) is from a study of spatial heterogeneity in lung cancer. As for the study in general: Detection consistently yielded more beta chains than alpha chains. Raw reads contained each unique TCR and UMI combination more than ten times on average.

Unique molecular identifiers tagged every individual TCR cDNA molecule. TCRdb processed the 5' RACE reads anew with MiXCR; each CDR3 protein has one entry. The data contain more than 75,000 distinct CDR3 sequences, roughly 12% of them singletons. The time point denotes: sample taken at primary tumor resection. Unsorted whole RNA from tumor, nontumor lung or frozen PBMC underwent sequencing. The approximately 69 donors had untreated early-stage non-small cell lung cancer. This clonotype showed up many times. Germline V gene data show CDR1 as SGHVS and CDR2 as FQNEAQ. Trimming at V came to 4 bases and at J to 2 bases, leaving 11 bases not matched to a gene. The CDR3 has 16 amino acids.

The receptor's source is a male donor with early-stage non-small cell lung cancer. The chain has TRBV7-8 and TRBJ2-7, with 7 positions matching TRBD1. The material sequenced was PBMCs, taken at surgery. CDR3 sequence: CASSSSYGDSTYEQYF. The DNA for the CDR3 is TGTGCCAGCAGCTCCTCTTACGGGGACAGTACCTACGAGCAGTACTTC.